This passage covers 11 T cell receptor beta chains from one sample sequenced in a study of identical twins. TCRdb recomputed calls from the 5' RACE reads with MiXCR, one row per CDR3 protein. The data hold some 710,000 distinct CDR3 sequences, with around 6.1% observed a single time. Sequenced material: naive T cells sorted from blood. These receptor sequences come from a man younger than 30 in good health.

This clonotype has ten or more counts. The genes are TRBV11-2 and TRBJ2-1, with D unresolved. From germline, CDR1 is SGHAT and CDR2 FQNNGV. Trimming left V 0 bases short and J 10 bases short, with 10 bases between. The CDR3 covers 13 residues. In nucleotides, the CDR3 is TGTGCCAGCAGCTTAGAGTCGGCGGCGGAGCAGTTCTTC. It encodes CASSLESAAEQFF.

This clonotype turned up a few times. CDR3 in amino acids: CASSPGTSGTAEETQYF. For the CDR3, the DNA is TGCGCCAGCAGCCCGGGGACTAGCGGGACCGCGGAAGAGACCCAGTACTTC. The chain combines TRBV5-1 with TRBJ2-5; the match to TRBD2 covers 13 bases. This CDR3 has 17 amino acids. Germline lookup yields CDR1 SGHRS and CDR2 YFSETQ. Germline trimming cut 4 bases from V and 3 bases from J; bases unmatched to any gene: 9.

A note on this clonotype: A read error may explain this, as a much larger clone is one base away. The chain joins TRBV12-3 or TRBV12-4 to TRBJ1-5, with D unresolved. CDR3 length: 13 amino acids. This CDR3 reads CASSSEGNQRQHF. The CDR3 DNA is TGTGCCAGCAGTTCAGAGGGCAATCAGCGCCAGCATTTT.

This clonotype was found a few times. This sequence joins TRBV18 and TRBJ2-1; TRBD2 agrees at 11 bases. CDR1 and CDR2 from the germline V gene are KGHSH and LQKENI. The V and J ends lost 2 bases and 4 bases, in that order; junction bases with no gene match: 4. The CDR3 spans 16 residues. This chain's CDR3 is CASSPTASGRYNEQFF. The CDR3 bases are TGTGCCAGCTCACCAACGGCTAGCGGGAGGTACAATGAGCAGTTCTTC.

In its sample, this clonotype was seen many times. The V gene is TRBV6-2 or TRBV6-3, the J gene TRBJ2-7, with D maybe TRBD2 (5 bases). V was shortened by 4 bases and J by 4 bases, with 11 bases between the two germline ends. The germline CDR1 and CDR2 sequences are MNHEY and SVGEGT. The length of the CDR3 is 13 residues. CDR3 residues: CASSSRVTYEQYF. The CDR3 region has the DNA TGTGCCAGCAGTTCGCGGGTCACATACGAGCAGTACTTC.

Many counts were recorded for this clonotype. The chain employs TRBV4-1 and TRBJ2-5; 7 bases agree with TRBD2. Germline values: CDR1 MGHRA, CDR2 YSYEKL. CDR3 length equals 16 residues. V gave up 1 base and J gave up 1 base; unmatched junction bases: 6. The CDR3 is CASSQAAGLPQETQYF. The CDR3 nucleotides are TGCGCCAGCAGCCAAGCAGCGGGACTACCCCAAGAGACCCAGTACTTC.

The J gene is TRBJ2-4, the V gene TRBV6-1, with D perhaps TRBD2 (6 bases). The CDR3 covers 18 residues. V was clipped by 0 bases and J by 7 bases, with 22 bases between them. Germline loops: CDR1 MNHNS, CDR2 SASEGT. The DNA of the CDR3 is TGTGCCAGCAGTGAAGCGTCGGCGGGGCTGCGGGAAAGGAACATTCAGTACTTC. It is translated as CASSEASAGLRERNIQYF.

The J gene is TRBJ1-5, the V gene TRBV19; D not resolved. There are 14 residues in the CDR3. Per germline, CDR1 LNHDA and CDR2 SQIVND (reference sequence). Between the trimmed V and J ends, which lost 7 bases and 2 bases, there was a span of 12 bases. As DNA, the CDR3 is TGTGCCAGTACTCCTGACACGGGCAATCAGCCCCAGCATTTT. Translating gives CASTPDTGNQPQHF.

This clonotype occurred many times. The V gene is TRBV20-1, the J gene TRBJ1-4; the D gene is possibly TRBD1 (5 bases). There are 14 residues in the CDR3. CDR1 is DFQATT, CDR2 SNEGSKA, per germline (reference sequence). The V end lost 6 bases, the J end lost 7 bases, and 18 bases lay between the germline ends. The CDR3, as DNA: TGCAGTGCCCCGGGGACTACTAGGGGTGAAAAACTGTTTTTT. It translates to CSAPGTTRGEKLFF.

The CDR3 coding sequence is TGTGCCAGCAGCCATGGACAGGGAGGAGAAAAACTGTTTTTT. Its translation is CASSHGQGGEKLFF. V usage is TRBV4-2 and J usage is TRBJ1-4, with 8 bases aligning to TRBD1. Unmatched junction bases numbered 5, after V lost 3 bases and J lost 8 bases. This CDR3 spans 14 amino acids. Germline V gene sequence: CDR1 LGHNA, CDR2 YNFKEQ.

This rearrangement joins TRBV25-1 to TRBJ1-4, with 8 bases aligning to TRBD1. The CDR3 consists of 17 residues. In germline, CDR1 is MGHDK, CDR2 SYGVNS. Trimming took 3 bases from V and 0 from J; bases not matched to a gene: 6. The CDR3 coding sequence is TGTGCCAGCAGTGAGGACAGGGCCCTTACAACTAATGAAAAACTGTTTTTT. Translating gives CASSEDRALTTNEKLFF.